The clone carrying this TCR beta chain was observed at least ten times. The antigen remains unidentified. The CDR3 consists of 13 residues. Trimming removed 2 bases at V and 4 bases at J, with 8 bases between. Germline lookup yields CDR1 SGHKS and CDR2 YYEKEE (reference sequence). This sample was taken from a study of molecular identifiers for immune sequencing clone quantification. Study results and limitations: Over 98% of CMV-specific effector molecules, but under 1% of naive ones, were in clones above 20 copies. Among some 910,000 naive cells, as was reported, spiked Jurkat TCR RNA from one cell was detectable.

Preparation methods for the bulk TCR libraries were those previously described, with listed TCR primers. TCRdb ran MiXCR on the PCR reads and lists one entry per CDR3 protein. The table lists approximately 500,000 distinct CDR3 sequences, about 20% of them singletons. The TCR sequence derives from a human donor in good health. Some libraries in this study had Jurkat cell RNA spiked in. The V gene is TRBV5-5, the J gene TRBJ2-3; D not resolved. Source material: naive CD8+ T cells from blood, with Jurkat cell RNA spiked in. Subset noted: FACS-sorted CD8+CD4-CCR7+CD45RA+ naive T cells. The DNA for the CDR3 is TGTGCCAGCAGCTTAGACTCGCCAGATACGCAGTATTTT. Residues: CASSLDSPDTQYF.